The clone carrying this TCR beta chain appeared once. Trimming shortened V by 0 bases and J by 2 bases, and 12 bases separated the two germline ends. Per the germline V gene, CDR1 is MNHEY and CDR2 is SVGAGI. The CDR3 has 16 residues. These data originate in a study of response to subunit inactivated influenza vaccine. TCRdb called the RT-PCR reads again in MiXCR, with one record for every CDR3 protein. The repertoire holds about 540,000 distinct CDR3 sequences, with 20% to 25% as singletons. The same data also contributed to another study, on T cells expressing NK-cell markers. That paper adds: cDNA encoding TCR beta was synthesized via 5'RACE template switching incorporating UMIs. Sorted CD3+CD56+NKG2C+, CD3+CD56+NKG2C- and CD3+CD56-NKG2C+ T-cell subsets were beta-chain profiled. Among CD8+ T cells from several donors, dominant NKG2C+ clonotypes accounted for roughly 1.0-7.0%. There were a few donors in whom these clonotypes also led the CD3+CD56-NKG2C+ fraction.

V and J are TRBV6-5 and TRBJ2-3; D gene unclear. The specimen comprised CD4+ T cells sorted from PBMCs, sampled 12 days after vaccination. This receptor was obtained from a man aged 45 to 65 who received an inactivated influenza vaccine. The CDR3, as DNA: TGTGCCAGCAGTTACTCTGTTAATACGATCACAGATACGCAGTATTTT. Protein product: CASSYSVNTITDTQYF.